This is a list of T cell receptor beta chains from one sample in a study of T cell changes during pregnancy in multiple sclerosis. The assay was immunoSEQ multiplex PCR, and TCRdb's table has in-frame clones only and misses some. The sample shows about 51,000 clones, approximately 94% of them seen only once. The sample consisted of CD4+ T cells from peripheral blood mononuclear cells, taken in the second trimester of pregnancy. These receptors came from a female donor with multiple sclerosis, enrolled in a pregnancy study. CDR3s include the opening cysteine and the closing phenylalanine or tryptophan. Each record gives: D gene, clone size, J gene, V gene, CDR3 length, CDR3 protein, CDR3 DNA. D genes are given only for firm matches. Not all rows give a size; the values are once, few, many and, for expanded clones, a class.

TRBD1 | . | TRBJ1-6 | TRBV5-6 | 16 | CASSYAGGSYNSPLHF | TGTGCCAGCAGCTACGCAGGGGGATCCTATAATTCACCCCTCCACTTT
. | . | TRBJ1-1 | TRBV7-2 | 17 | CASSLASVTPMNTEAFF | TGTGCCAGCAGCTTAGCATCCGTGACACCTATGAACACTGAAGCTTTCTTT
TRBD2 | . | TRBJ2-3 | TRBV10-3 | 13 | CAIRSGGADTQYF | TGTGCCATCAGGAGCGGGGGCGCAGATACGCAGTATTTT
. | few | TRBJ2-5 | TRBV4-1 | 14 | CASSQVTASETQYF | TGCGCCAGCAGCCAAGTCACAGCCTCAGAGACCCAGTACTTC
TRBD1 | . | TRBJ2-5 | TRBV5-1 | 15 | CASSHGTVGQETQYF | TGCGCCAGCAGCCACGGGACAGTGGGACAAGAGACCCAGTACTTC
. | . | TRBJ2-7 | TRBV13 | 13 | CASSLGGHYEQYF | TGTGCCAGCAGCTTAGGTGGCCACTACGAGCAGTACTTC
. | . | TRBJ2-7 | TRBV5-4 | 14 | CASRPTENPYEQYF | TGTGCCAGCAGACCTACAGAGAATCCCTACGAGCAGTACTTC
. | . | TRBJ1-5 | TRBV10-3 | 14 | CAISVGQGNQPQHF | TGTGCCATCAGTGTGGGGCAGGGGAACCAGCCCCAGCATTTT
TRBD1 | . | TRBJ1-5 | TRBV19 | 18 | CASSYTPGTGGGNQPQHF | TGTGCCAGTAGCTATACCCCCGGGACAGGGGGCGGCAATCAGCCCCAGCATTTT
. | . | TRBJ1-1 | TRBV5-4 | 13 | CASSLAGNTEAFF | TGTGCCAGCAGCTTGGCCGGGAACACTGAAGCTTTCTTT
TRBD1 | . | TRBJ2-7 | TRBV19 | 15 | CASSMYRGDSYEQYF | TGTGCCAGTAGTATGTACAGGGGGGACTCCTACGAGCAGTACTTC
. | . | TRBJ1-5 | TRBV19 | 16 | CASSRRREYNVEPQHF | TGTGCCAGTAGTAGGCGGAGGGAATACAATGTGGAGCCCCAGCATTTT
. | . | TRBJ2-7 | TRBV6-5 | 15 | CASRGGLAQTYEQYF | TGTGCCAGCAGGGGGGGGCTAGCGCAGACCTACGAGCAGTACTTC
. | . | TRBJ1-2 | TRBV5-4 | 15 | CASRKANGRYYGYTF | TGTGCCAGCAGGAAGGCCAACGGCAGGTACTATGGCTACACCTTC
. | . | TRBJ2-2 | TRBV7-2 | 15 | CASSLGRGNTGELFF | TGTGCCAGCAGCTTAGGGAGGGGGAACACCGGGGAGCTGTTTTTT
TRBD1 | once | TRBJ1-2 | TRBV7-9 | 15 | CASSHGTGGPYGYTF | TGTGCCAGCAGCCACGGGACAGGGGGCCCCTATGGCTACACCTTC
. | once | TRBJ1-3 | TRBV2 | 15 | CASSGEVGSGNTIYF | TGTGCCAGCAGTGGAGAAGTCGGCTCTGGAAACACCATATATTTT
TRBD2 | . | TRBJ2-1 | TRBV7-2 | 17 | CASSLEWVAGGYNEQFF | TGTGCCAGCAGCTTAGAGTGGGTAGCGGGGGGGTACAATGAGCAGTTCTTC
. | . | TRBJ2-7 | TRBV18 | 14 | CASSPGGTAYEQYF | TGTGCCAGCTCACCGGGCGGGACAGCCTACGAGCAGTACTTC
TRBD1 | . | TRBJ2-5 | TRBV5-8 | 15 | CASRPFRDRVKTQYF | TGTGCCAGCAGACCTTTCCGGGACAGAGTTAAGACCCAGTACTTC
. | once | TRBJ2-2 | TRBV28 | 19 | CASSLKDRGIRGDTGELFF | TGTGCCAGCAGTTTAAAAGATAGGGGGATCAGGGGTGACACCGGGGAGCTGTTTTTT
. | . | TRBJ1-5 | TRBV19 | 15 | CASSRTDYSNQPQHF | TGTGCCAGTAGTCGGACAGATTATAGCAATCAGCCCCAGCATTTT
. | once | TRBJ2-1 | TRBV5-1 | 14 | CASSLACRLDEQFF | TGCGCCAGCAGCTTGGCCTGCAGGCTCGATGAGCAGTTCTTC
. | . | TRBJ1-5 | TRBV30 | 13 | CAWSKGRGQPQHF | TGTGCCTGGAGTAAGGGTAGGGGACAGCCCCAGCATTTT
. | . | TRBJ1-1 | TRBV5-1 | 15 | CASSPRGGSSAEAFF | TGCGCCAGCAGCCCTCGGGGAGGGAGTTCCGCTGAAGCTTTCTTT
TRBD2 | once | TRBJ2-5 | TRBV5-1 | 16 | CASSLRSGGAEETQYF | TGCGCCAGCAGCTTGAGAAGCGGGGGGGCAGAAGAGACCCAGTACTTC
. | . | TRBJ2-7 | TRBV6-6 | 14 | CASRDSGEGYEQYF | TGTGCCAGCAGGGACAGTGGCGAGGGCTACGAGCAGTACTTC